Presented here are 31 T cell receptor beta chains from one specimen sequenced in a study of blood T cell repertoires in COVID-19. Using immunoSEQ multiplex PCR, the repertoire was profiled, and TCRdb retains in-frame clones only, with some absent. The sample consists of a few hundred thousand clones, 70% to 90% of them appearing once. What was sequenced was peripheral blood. These receptors all come from a woman aged 25 to 39 who had recovered from COVID-19.

V is TRBV7-3 and J is TRBJ2-5; 7 bases line up with TRBD1. The CDR3 sequence is 14 residues long. In germline, CDR1 is SGHTA, CDR2 FQGTGA. The ends lost 4 bases at V and 4 bases at J; junction bases unmatched: 6. CDR3 nucleotide sequence: TGTGCCAGCAGCTCGACAGGGTCGGGAGAGACCCAGTACTTC. It specifies CASSSTGSGETQYF.

The chain couples TRBV4-1 to TRBJ2-1; 8 positions match TRBD2. The CDR3 is 15 amino acids. CDR1 and CDR2 (germline): MGHRA, YSYEKL. V shed 4 bases and J 8 bases; nucleotides not matched to a gene: 10. CDR3 amino acids: CASSLRGAGGDEQFF. The CDR3 DNA sequence: TGCGCCAGCAGCCTACGGGGGGCGGGGGGTGATGAGCAGTTCTTC.

The rearrangement joins TRBV9 to TRBJ2-1, with TRBD2 matching over 10 bases. The CDR3 is made up of 19 amino acids. With V trimmed by 0 bases and J by 1 base, 10 bases remained unmatched. Germline assignment: CDR1 SGDLS and CDR2 YYNGEE. Written as DNA, the CDR3 is TGTGCCAGCAGCGTAGGGAGGCTAGCGGGAGTCCCATCCTACAATGAGCAGTTCTTC. Translated, it gives CASSVGRLAGVPSYNEQFF.

This chain connects TRBV2 to TRBJ2-7; 10 bases are a match to TRBD1. CDR1 is SNHLY, CDR2 FYNNEI, per germline. The CDR3 has 14 residues. Trimming removed 1 base from V and 7 bases from J; junction bases left unmatched: 4. The CDR3 DNA follows: TGTGCCAGCAGTGAAGGACAGGGGGCGCGGGAGCAGTACTTC. Translation gives CASSEGQGAREQYF.

The chain carries TRBV7-9 and TRBJ2-3; 9 nucleotides agree with TRBD2. Germline CDR1 SEHNR, CDR2 FQNEAQ (reference sequence). The CDR3 covers 19 residues. The V gene end was trimmed by 7 bases and the J gene end by 1 base; junction bases not matched to a gene: 18. DNA of the CDR3: TGTGCCAGCACCTATAACCCAGTGCGGGAGGGCCACGGCACAGATACGCAGTATTTT. Its translation is CASTYNPVREGHGTDTQYF.

The V call is TRBV5-6, the J call TRBJ2-7; 10 positions agree with TRBD2. The V and J ends lost 4 bases and 3 bases, in that order; junction bases with no gene match: 13. The CDR3 sequence is 17 residues long. Per the germline V gene, CDR1 is SGHDT and CDR2 is YYEEEE. CDR3 region: CASSVIFLAGEVYEQYF. The CDR3 nucleotides read TGTGCCAGCAGCGTCATATTCCTAGCGGGAGAGGTCTACGAGCAGTACTTC.

As to this clone: Additional DNA sequences in this sample encode the identical CDR3. The V gene is TRBV5-1, the J gene TRBJ2-7; D might be TRBD1 (5 bases). The CDR3 is made up of 13 amino acids. With 1 base removed from V and 2 bases from J, the gap between germline ends came to 7 bases. Germline CDR1 is SGHRS and CDR2 is YFSETQ. Written as DNA, the CDR3 is TGCGCCAGCAGCTTGACAGGTCCCTACGAGCAGTACTTC. This codes for CASSLTGPYEQYF.

V is TRBV4-2 and J is TRBJ2-7; 8 bases are a match to TRBD2. Losses at the gene ends were 0 bases for V and 7 bases for J; bases not matched to a gene: 11. CDR3 length: 16 residues. In germline, CDR1 is LGHNA, CDR2 YNFKEQ. The CDR3: CASSQDGPAGAGEQYF. The CDR3 DNA reads TGTGCCAGCAGCCAAGATGGTCCAGCGGGAGCAGGGGAGCAGTACTTC.

In nucleotides, the CDR3 is TGTGCCAGTAGTATTGGACAGGGGCGCCCCGAGCAGTACTTC. The encoded protein is CASSIGQGRPEQYF. The chain is built from TRBV19 and TRBJ2-7, with TRBD1 identical over 9 bases. This CDR3 contains 14 residues. Germline CDR1 LNHDA, CDR2 SQIVND (reference sequence). Trimming at V came to 3 bases and at J to 6 bases, leaving 6 bases not matched to a gene.

The CDR3 reads CSASEWDRANTEAFF. As DNA, the CDR3 is TGCAGTGCTAGTGAATGGGACAGGGCGAACACTGAAGCTTTCTTT. The chain has TRBV20-1 and TRBJ1-1, with 9 positions matching TRBD1. The CDR3 contains 15 residues. The trim removed 3 bases at V and 1 base at J, leaving 6 bases unmatched. CDR1 DFQATT and CDR2 SNEGSKA come from the germline V gene (reference sequence).

This chain joins TRBV3-1 (or the pseudogene TRBV3-2) and TRBJ2-1, with D hard to call. Germline CDR1 is LGHDT and CDR2 is YNNKEL (reference sequence). The CDR3 length is 14 residues. The V end was cut by 8 bases, the J end by 4 bases, with 15 bases between. The CDR3 region is CASSPTVSYNEQFF. Here the CDR3 DNA reads TGTGCCAGCTCCCCAACGGTTTCGTACAATGAGCAGTTCTTC.

The V and J genes are TRBV7-9 and TRBJ1-4; 7 nucleotides agree with TRBD1. Germline V gene lookup returns CDR1 SEHNR and CDR2 FQNEAQ (reference sequence). Trimming took 5 bases from V and 6 from J; bases not matched to a gene: 6. This CDR3 comprises 14 residues. The CDR3 DNA sequence: TGTGCCAGCAGCGTCCGACAGGGAGATGAAAAACTGTTTTTT. Protein sequence: CASSVRQGDEKLFF.

This clone has just a few counts. This chain links TRBV6-2 or TRBV6-3 with TRBJ2-5, with TRBD1 matching 8 bases. CDR1 and CDR2 from the germline V gene are MNHEY and SVGEGT. The CDR3 runs 18 residues. With 6 bases clipped from V and 2 bases from J, the junction kept 17 bases outside the gene matches. The CDR3 reads CASSQRPGTGPGQETQYF. The CDR3 DNA is TGTGCCAGCAGCCAACGTCCCGGGACAGGCCCGGGACAAGAGACCCAGTACTTC.

The chain has TRBV5-5 and TRBJ2-1; 11 nucleotides match TRBD2. The CDR3 consists of 17 residues. The germline CDR1 and CDR2 sequences are SGHKS and YYEKEE (reference sequence). V shed 3 bases and J 10 bases; nucleotides not matched to a gene: 15. In DNA form, the CDR3 reads TGTGCCAGCAGCTCCTTACTAGCGGGAGATTTCTTTGGAGAGCAGTTCTTC. Protein product: CASSSLLAGDFFGEQFF.

The chain employs TRBV5-1 and TRBJ1-2; TRBD1 agrees at 7 bases. CDR3 length equals 13 residues. J lost 5 bases, V lost 4 bases, and 5 bases had no gene match. Germline CDR1 is SGHRS and CDR2 is YFSETQ. The CDR3 is CASSPDREYGYTF. CDR3 DNA: TGCGCCAGCAGCCCCGACAGGGAATATGGCTACACCTTC. Together with reference TRBV5-1 and TRBJ1-2, the CDR3 gives the full variable domain: KAGVTQTPRYLIKTRGQQVTLSCSPISGHRSVSWYQQTPGQGLQFLFEYFSETQRNKGNFPGRFSGRQFSNSRSEMNVSTLELGDSALYLCASSPDREYGYTFGSGTRLTVV.

The genes are TRBV28 and TRBJ2-3, with 7 bases lining up with TRBD2. From germline, CDR1 is MDHEN and CDR2 SYDVKM. The CDR3 spans 16 residues. V shed 4 bases and J 0 bases; nucleotides not matched to a gene: 7. As DNA, the CDR3 is TGTGCCAGCAGTTCCGATAGCGGGTATAGCACAGATACGCAGTATTTT. The encoded protein is CASSSDSGYSTDTQYF.

The chain couples TRBV28 to TRBJ2-7; 8 nucleotides line up with TRBD1. Germline CDR1 MDHEN, CDR2 SYDVKM. The CDR3 runs to 12 residues. The ends lost 8 bases at V and 3 bases at J; junction bases unmatched: 3. CDR3 sequence (DNA): TGTGCCAGCCGCGGACAGGGCTACGAGCAGTACTTC. Its translation is CASRGQGYEQYF. The full variable domain, in which reference TRBV28 and TRBJ2-7 provide the parts outside the CDR3, is DVKVTQSSRYLVKRTGEKVFLECVQDMDHENMFWYRQDPGLGLRLIYFSYDVKMKEKGDIPEGYSVSREKKERFSLILESASTNQTSMYLCASRGQGYEQYFGPGTRLTVT.

The CDR3 sequence is CASSYPVDEQFF. In nucleotides, the CDR3 is TGTGCCAGCAGTTACCCGGTGGATGAGCAGTTCTTC. This chain links TRBV6-2 or TRBV6-3 with TRBJ2-1; D is uncertain. V was clipped by 2 bases and J by 8 bases, with 7 bases between them. Germline V gene lookup returns CDR1 MNHEY and CDR2 SVGEGT. The CDR3 totals 12 residues.

The chain couples TRBV6-2 or TRBV6-3 to TRBJ1-1; 7 positions agree with TRBD1. The junction had 7 bases not matched to a gene; V was cut back by 2 bases and J by 1 base. Germline V gives CDR1 MNHEY, CDR2 SVGEGT. This CDR3 contains 16 residues. CDR3 sequence reads: CASSYPRQGRNTEAFF. CDR3 nucleotides: TGTGCCAGCAGTTACCCACGACAGGGCCGGAACACTGAAGCTTTCTTT.

V and J are TRBV6-5 and TRBJ1-2; 9 positions agree with TRBD1. This CDR3 region has 13 residues. The V gene end was trimmed by 8 bases and the J gene end by 4 bases; junction bases not matched to a gene: 5. CDR1 is MNHEY and CDR2 is SVGAGI in the germline V gene. CDR3 protein: CASSMGQGYGYTF. CDR3 DNA: TGTGCCAGCTCTATGGGACAGGGCTATGGCTACACCTTC.

Concerning this clone: This sample includes further DNA sequences coding for the same CDR3. CDR3: CASSPGFYEQYF. In nucleotides, the CDR3 is TGTGCCAGTAGTCCAGGTTTCTACGAGCAGTACTTC. The V call is TRBV6-2 or TRBV6-3, the J call TRBJ2-7; D call uncertain. Germline loops: CDR1 MNHEY, CDR2 SVGEGT. V lost 9 bases and J lost 3, with 12 bases in between. This CDR3 has 12 residues.

The chain uses TRBV19 and TRBJ1-1; TRBD1 matches 8 bases. V gave up 5 bases and J gave up 1 base; unmatched junction bases: 3. Germline assignment: CDR1 LNHDA and CDR2 SQIVND (reference sequence). The CDR3 loop spans 14 amino acids. The DNA for the CDR3 is TGTGCCAGTAGTCTTCAGGGGGCGAACACTGAAGCTTTCTTT. It translates to CASSLQGANTEAFF.

V and J are TRBV5-8 and TRBJ1-1; D unresolved. The CDR3 is 14 amino acids. Per germline, CDR1 SGHTS and CDR2 YDEGEE. Trimming shortened V by 0 bases and J by 5 bases, and 11 bases separated the two germline ends. CDR3 bases: TGTGCCAGCAGCTTGGCGCTTGGGAGGACTGAAGCTTTCTTT. It translates to CASSLALGRTEAFF. Looking up the rest from reference TRBV5-8 and TRBJ1-1 gives the full variable domain: EAGVTQSPTHLIKTRGQQATLRCSPISGHTSVYWYQQALGLGLQFLLWYDEGEERNRGNFPPRFSGRQFPNYSSELNVNALELEDSALYLCASSLALGRTEAFFGQGTRLTVV.

This clone was seen only once. The rearrangement links TRBV7-2 to TRBJ2-7, with 7 bases lining up with TRBD1. CDR3 length: 14 residues. The germline V gene encodes CDR1 SGHTA and CDR2 FQGNSA. V trimming: 2 bases; J trimming: 5 bases; junction bases outside the gene matches: 6. CDR3 DNA sequence: TGTGCCAGCAGCTTACAACAGGGGCTGAACGAGCAGTACTTC. It codes for CASSLQQGLNEQYF.

J is TRBJ1-1 and V is TRBV7-3; 9 nucleotides match TRBD1. The CDR3 length is 13 residues. After removal of 5 bases from V and 11 bases from J, the junction contained 9 bases not matched to a gene. Germline V gene sequence: CDR1 SGHTA, CDR2 FQGTGA. The CDR3 nucleotides are TGTGCCAGCAGCGCCGGGACAGGGCTTGATGCTTTCTTT. This codes for CASSAGTGLDAFF.

The chain has TRBV29-1 and TRBJ1-3; 9 bases map to TRBD1. The length of the CDR3 is 13 residues. V was clipped by 4 bases and J by 3 bases; unmatched bases: 1. Germline CDR1 SQVTM, CDR2 ANQGSEA. The CDR3 coding sequence is TGCAGCGTTGCGGACAGGGGTGGAAACACCATATATTTT. This codes for CSVADRGGNTIYF. Looking up the rest from reference TRBV29-1 and TRBJ1-3 gives the full variable domain: SAVISQKPSRDICQRGTSLTIQCQVDSQVTMMFWYRQQPGQSLTLIATANQGSEATYESGFVIDKFPISRPNLTFSTLTVSNMSPEDSSIYLCSVADRGGNTIYFGEGSWLTVV.

The J gene is TRBJ1-2, the V gene TRBV7-9, with 11 bases that match TRBD1. V dropped 0 bases and J dropped 5; count of bases not matched to a gene: 2. This CDR3 has 15 residues. Germline V gene sequence: CDR1 SEHNR, CDR2 FQNEAQ (reference sequence). The CDR3 DNA sequence: TGTGCCAGCAGCTTAGCGGACAGGGGGCCTTATGGCTACACCTTC. This sequence encodes CASSLADRGPYGYTF. Full variable domain (rest looked up from reference TRBV7-9 and TRBJ1-2): DTGVSQNPRHKITKRGQNVTFRCDPISEHNRLYWYRQTLGQGPEFLTYFQNEAQLEKSRLLSDRFSAERPKGSFSTLEIQRTEQGDSAMYLCASSLADRGPYGYTFGSGTRLTVV.

This clone was counted a single time. The chain links TRBV29-1 to TRBJ1-1; a possible D gene is TRBD1 (6 bases). CDR1 is SQVTM, CDR2 ANQGSEA, per germline. CDR3 size: 12 residues. Trimming removed 7 bases from V and 1 base from J, with 10 bases in between. CDR3 amino acids: CSGKQGNTEAFF. The CDR3 coding sequence is TGCAGCGGTAAACAGGGGAACACTGAAGCTTTCTTT.

The chain joins TRBV2 to TRBJ2-1; TRBD2 matches at 9 bases. Trimming at V came to 6 bases and at J to 0 bases, leaving 3 bases not matched to a gene. The CDR3 covers 15 residues. The germline gives CDR1 SNHLY, CDR2 FYNNEI. CDR3 DNA sequence: TGTGCCAGCAGGACTAGCGGATACTCCTACAATGAGCAGTTCTTC. The encoded protein is CASRTSGYSYNEQFF.

The V call is TRBV7-9, the J call TRBJ1-2, with TRBD1 matching 7 bases. The CDR3 sequence is 15 residues long. J lost 6 bases, V lost 2 bases, and 9 bases had no gene match. CDR1 is SEHNR and CDR2 is FQNEAQ in the germline V gene (reference sequence). The CDR3 spells CASSLLDREKDGYTF. The CDR3 DNA is TGTGCCAGCAGCTTACTAGACAGGGAGAAGGATGGCTACACCTTC. The full variable domain, its missing parts supplied by reference TRBV7-9 and TRBJ1-2, is DTGVSQNPRHKITKRGQNVTFRCDPISEHNRLYWYRQTLGQGPEFLTYFQNEAQLEKSRLLSDRFSAERPKGSFSTLEIQRTEQGDSAMYLCASSLLDREKDGYTFGSGTRLTVV.

Only one count was recorded for this clone. The rearrangement joins TRBV15 to TRBJ2-5; D might be TRBD2 (5 bases). V lost 0 bases to trimming and J lost 2 bases, with 10 bases between them. Germline CDR1 and CDR2: LNHNV and YYDKDF (reference sequence). The CDR3 is 15 residues long. The CDR3 here is CATSRDQAAQETQYF. The CDR3 bases are TGTGCCACCAGCAGAGATCAAGCGGCTCAAGAGACCCAGTACTTC.